The 18 T cell receptor beta chains listed next were all sequenced from one sample in a study of regulatory T cells in long-lasting Graves disease. According to the study, TCR beta libraries were built with iRepertoire HTBI primers and CDR3-region Arm-PCR. TCRdb reanalysed the multiplex PCR reads using MiXCR and keeps one entry per CDR3 protein. The sample lists roughly 500,000 distinct CDR3 sequences; approximately 15% were seen once. The time point: newly diagnosed GD, antithyroid drugs for less than 3 months. From RNA extracted from PBMCs, the TCR library was made. The data were also submitted as part of a second study, on T cells in Graves' hyperthyroidism and ophthalmopathy.

The source was peripheral blood mononuclear cells (PBMCs), collected at new diagnosis, from a patient treated with antithyroid drugs. The receptors derive from a woman aged 50 to 60 with Graves disease.

The rearrangement joins TRBV11-2 to TRBJ1-5; D ambiguous. Germline V lookup: CDR1 SGHAT, CDR2 FQNNGV. The CDR3 consists of 15 residues. The V and J ends lost 5 bases and 0 bases respectively, with 11 bases between them. DNA of the CDR3: TGTGCCAGCAGCCAAGGTCTCTATAGCAATCAGCCCCAGCATTTT. As protein: CASSQGLYSNQPQHF.

This rearrangement joins TRBV7-9 to TRBJ2-3; perhaps TRBD1 as D (6 bases). This CDR3 has 15 amino acids. V lost 6 bases and J lost 0, with 13 bases in between. Per germline, CDR1 SEHNR and CDR2 FQNEAQ (reference sequence). CDR3 region: CASSPGQLSTDTQYF. Here the CDR3 DNA reads TGTGCCAGCAGTCCCGGACAGCTTAGCACAGATACGCAGTATTTT.

J is TRBJ2-7 and V is TRBV18; 14 bases line up with TRBD2. The ends lost 3 bases at V and 7 bases at J; junction bases unmatched: 5. CDR3 length equals 15 residues. Germline V gene lookup returns CDR1 KGHSH and CDR2 LQKENI. The CDR3 region is CASSPTGLAGAEQYF. Here the CDR3 DNA reads TGTGCCAGCTCACCTACGGGACTAGCGGGAGCGGAGCAGTACTTC.

This clonotype was seen ten or more times. J is TRBJ2-3 and V is TRBV12-3 or TRBV12-4, with 9 bases matching TRBD1. The length of the CDR3 is 15 residues. Losses at the gene ends were 5 bases for V and 1 base for J; bases not matched to a gene: 4. CDR3 sequence reads: CASSLQGAGTDTQYF. The CDR3 DNA reads TGTGCCAGCAGTCTACAGGGGGCTGGCACAGATACGCAGTATTTT.

This clonotype showed up many times. The rearrangement uses TRBV28 and TRBJ1-3; 7 bases agree with TRBD1. The CDR3 is made up of 14 amino acids. J lost 3 bases, V lost 5 bases, and 4 bases had no gene match. Germline V gene data show CDR1 as MDHEN and CDR2 as SYDVKM. As DNA, the CDR3 is TGTGCCAGCAGTCAGGGGACAGTTGGAAACACCATATATTTT. This translates into CASSQGTVGNTIYF. The full variable domain, rest sourced from reference TRBV28 and TRBJ1-3, is DVKVTQSSRYLVKRTGEKVFLECVQDMDHENMFWYRQDPGLGLRLIYFSYDVKMKEKGDIPEGYSVSREKKERFSLILESASTNQTSMYLCASSQGTVGNTIYFGEGSWLTVV.

At least ten counts were recorded for this clonotype. The chain uses TRBV12-3 or TRBV12-4 and TRBJ2-7; D gene unclear. The V end was cut by 1 base, the J end by 6 bases, with 7 bases between. This CDR3 has 12 residues. The CDR3 nucleotides read TGTGCCAGCAGTTTAGAGCAGACCGAGCAGTACTTC. Protein product: CASSLEQTEQYF.

This clonotype came up many times. The rearrangement joins TRBV7-9 to TRBJ2-1; TRBD1 matches at 9 bases. The CDR3 totals 15 residues. With 1 base clipped from V and 8 bases from J, the junction kept 6 bases outside the gene matches. The germline gives CDR1 SEHNR, CDR2 FQNEAQ (reference sequence). CDR3 in amino acids: CASSLGAQGADEQFF. The CDR3 coding sequence is TGTGCCAGCAGCTTAGGAGCACAGGGGGCTGATGAGCAGTTCTTC.

This clonotype was seen at least ten times. The chain is built from TRBV5-4 and TRBJ2-3; D unresolved. V lost 4 bases and J lost 4, with 16 bases in between. From germline, CDR1 is SGHNT and CDR2 YYREEE (reference sequence). The CDR3 length is 15 residues. CDR3 region: CASSPRVPAADTQYF. CDR3 in DNA: TGTGCCAGCAGCCCCCGGGTACCGGCGGCAGATACGCAGTATTTT.

This clonotype was observed at least ten times. The chain recombines TRBV28 with TRBJ2-1; 8 bases agree with TRBD2. Losses at the gene ends were 6 bases for V and 4 bases for J; bases not matched to a gene: 11. The CDR3 is 16 residues long. Germline CDR1 reads MDHEN; CDR2 reads SYDVKM. CDR3 in DNA: TGTGCCAGCAGAATGGGGGGACTAGGATTTTACAATGAGCAGTTCTTC. This encodes CASRMGGLGFYNEQFF.

This clonotype was seen a few times. This may stem from a read error, because a much larger clone lies one nucleotide away. The J gene is TRBJ2-3, the V gene TRBV5-4; the D is unclear. CDR1 and CDR2 (germline): SGHNT, YYREEE (reference sequence). V was trimmed by 2 bases and J by 1 base, leaving 5 bases between them. The CDR3 covers 13 residues. CDR3 protein: CASSFPRTDTQYF. CDR3 nucleotides: TGTGCCAGCAGCTTTCCCCGCACAGATACGCAGTATTTT.

The chain employs TRBV4-1 and TRBJ2-1; possibly TRBD1 for D (5 bases). CDR1 and CDR2 from the germline V gene are MGHRA and YSYEKL. This CDR3 has 14 residues. The V end was cut by 0 bases, the J end by 4 bases, with 7 bases between. In nucleotides, the CDR3 is TGCGCCAGCAGCCAAGATCAGGGTTACAATGAGCAGTTCTTC. Protein: CASSQDQGYNEQFF.

This clonotype was seen more than once but under ten times. It may be a read error: a sequence one base away is much more abundant. The chain combines TRBV11-2 with TRBJ2-7, with D uncertain. The CDR3 has 17 residues. Germline CDR1 and CDR2: SGHAT and FQNNGV. The germline V and J ends were trimmed by 5 bases and 6 bases, with 26 bases remaining between them. In nucleotides, the CDR3 is TGTGCCAGCAGCCGAAATGACGAGAGGAACGCTCCCTTCGAGCAGTACTTC. Its translation is CASSRNDERNAPFEQYF. Drawing the rest from reference TRBV11-2 and TRBJ2-7, the complete variable domain is EAGVAQSPRYKIIEKRQSVAFWCNPISGHATLYWYQQILGQGPKLLIQFQNNGVVDDSQLPKDRFSAERLKGVDSTLKIQPAKLEDSAVYLCASSRNDERNAPFEQYFGPGTRLTVT.

This chain joins TRBV7-8 and TRBJ2-1; 10 nucleotides agree with TRBD2. This CDR3 region has 14 residues. Germline V gives CDR1 SGHVS, CDR2 FQNEAQ. After removal of 4 bases from V and 7 bases from J, the junction contained 4 bases not matched to a gene. The CDR3 is CASSSAGGGNEQFF. The CDR3 DNA sequence: TGTGCCAGCAGCTCAGCGGGAGGGGGGAATGAGCAGTTCTTC.

The sample holds many counts of this clonotype. The CDR3 reads CASSFLDTQYF. The CDR3 bases are TGTGCCAGCAGTTTCTTGGATACGCAGTATTTT. This chain connects TRBV28 to TRBJ2-3; D ambiguous. Trimming removed 3 bases at V and 6 bases at J, with 4 bases between. Germline-derived CDR1 and CDR2 are MDHEN and SYDVKM. This CDR3 has 11 amino acids.

In this sample, this clonotype turned up a few times. V gene TRBV5-5 combines with J gene TRBJ1-1, with 8 positions matching TRBD1. CDR3 size: 14 residues. Germline CDR1 and CDR2: SGHKS and YYEKEE (reference sequence). V lost 5 bases and J lost 7; bases outside the gene matches: 10. CDR3 sequence reads: CASSPGQAVYEAFF. For the CDR3, the DNA is TGTGCCAGCAGTCCGGGACAGGCCGTCTATGAAGCTTTCTTT.

The rearrangement uses TRBV4-1 and TRBJ1-2; TRBD1 aligns across 9 bases. The germline CDR1 and CDR2 sequences are MGHRA and YSYEKL. The CDR3 is made up of 19 amino acids. The V and J ends lost 1 base and 4 bases, in that order; junction bases with no gene match: 16. In nucleotides, the CDR3 is TGCGCCAGCAGCCAAGGAGTGGGGGGGACAGGGAGGGAACTCTATGGCTACACCTTC. The encoded protein is CASSQGVGGTGRELYGYTF.

This clonotype was observed many times. The genes are TRBV20-1 and TRBJ2-7; TRBD2 agrees at 9 bases. Germline lookup yields CDR1 DFQATT and CDR2 SNEGSKA (reference sequence). The junction had 5 bases not matched to a gene; V was cut back by 6 bases and J by 2 bases. This CDR3 has 13 residues. CDR3 bases: TGCAGTGCCCAGACTAGCGGTGCCTACGAGCAGTACTTC. It translates to CSAQTSGAYEQYF.

The chain recombines TRBV30 with TRBJ2-7, with D uncertain. The CDR3 loop spans 14 amino acids. The germline CDR1 and CDR2 sequences are GTSNPN and SVGIG (reference sequence). Trimming stripped 1 base from V and 5 bases from J, with 15 bases between. DNA for the CDR3: TGTGCCTGGAGTGCGCCGCCAAACTGGGACGAGCAGTACTTC. Protein sequence: CAWSAPPNWDEQYF.